A selection of T cell receptor beta chains follows, all from one sample in a study of post-analysis software for immune sequencing data. TCRdb independently ran MiXCR on the PCR reads; one entry per CDR3 protein. The sample lists fewer than 900,000 distinct CDR3 sequences; under 60% were seen once. The sequenced sample was blood. All receptors come from a girl under 18 with multiple sclerosis. Each CDR3 is given with its conserved first and last residue. The D gene is left open where the match is weak. Size is omitted from some rows. Given values are once, few, many or a class for expanded clones.

-,TRBJ2-5,-,TRBV29-1,TGCAGCGTTGAAGGGGGAAGCTCTTTGGGGGAGACCCAGTACTTC,CSVEGGSSLGETQYF
-,TRBJ1-2,-,TRBV24-1,TGTGCCACCAGTGATTTGTATTCCGGCTACACCTTC,CATSDLYSGYTF
-,TRBJ2-6,-,TRBV5-1,TGCGCCAGCAGCATTGGGGGGCCTGGGGCCAACGTCCTGACTTTC,CASSIGGPGANVLTF
-,TRBJ2-1,-,TRBV6-2/TRBV6-3,TGTGCCAGCAGTTATAGTAACCCAGAGACCCAGTTCTTC,CASSYSNPETQFF
TRBD2,TRBJ2-1,few,TRBV20-1,TGCAGTGCTAGCCCCCCCGGGACTAGACGCAATGAGCAGTTCTTC,CSASPPGTRRNEQFF
-,TRBJ1-2,-,TRBV7-2,TGTGCCAGCAGCCTAATAGGCACAGGGCGAAACTATGGCTACACCTTC,CASSLIGTGRNYGYTF
-,TRBJ2-1,-,TRBV5-1,TGCGCCAGCAGCCTCGGAGAGGGGGATGAGCAGTTCTTC,CASSLGEGDEQFF
TRBD1,TRBJ2-5,few,TRBV6-6,TGTGCCAGCAGAGGACCAATAGGACAGGGGATAGAGACCCAGTACTTC,CASRGPIGQGIETQYF
-,TRBJ2-5,once,TRBV24-1,TGTGCCACCAGTCCCGGGACGGGACAAGAGACCCAGTACTTC,CATSPGTGQETQYF
TRBD2,TRBJ2-6,-,TRBV28,TGTGCCAGCAGTTCGGGACTAGCGGGAGCCTCTGGGGCCAACGTCCTGACTTTC,CASSSGLAGASGANVLTF
TRBD2,TRBJ2-1,-,TRBV4-3,TGCGCCAGCAGCCAAGGCGCTCCGGGACTAGCGACCTATGAGCAGTTCTTC,CASSQGAPGLATYEQFF
-,TRBJ2-4,few,TRBV6-1,TGTGCCAGCAGCCACGATCCAGGGAACATTCAGTACTTC,CASSHDPGNIQYF
TRBD2,TRBJ2-1,few,TRBV20-1,TGCAGTGCTACCGGGACTAGCGGGACCTATAACAATGAGCAGTTCTTC,CSATGTSGTYNNEQFF
TRBD1,TRBJ1-1,-,TRBV7-2,TGTGCCAGCAGCCGGGACAGGGGTCGGGGTGAAGCTTTCTTT,CASSRDRGRGEAFF
-,TRBJ1-6,few,TRBV5-1,TGCGCCAGCAGCTTGGGCGGCAGGGATAATTCACCCCTCCACTTT,CASSLGGRDNSPLHF
-,TRBJ2-7,-,TRBV7-2,TGTGCCAGCAGCTTAGCTTCGGGCGGGGCCTACGAGCAGTACTTC,CASSLASGGAYEQYF
TRBD1,TRBJ2-7,few,TRBV5-1,TGCGCCAGCAGCTGGGGGACAGGCTACGAGCAGTACTTC,CASSWGTGYEQYF
TRBD1,TRBJ2-1,-,TRBV24-1,TGTGCCACCAGTGATTTGCGGACAGGGCCCAGCGAGCAGTTCTTC,CATSDLRTGPSEQFF
TRBD1,TRBJ1-2,few,TRBV20-1,TGCAGTGCTAGAGACCGGCTTACAGGGGTTAACTATGGCTACACCTTC,CSARDRLTGVNYGYTF
TRBD2,TRBJ2-3,once,TRBV20-1,TGCAGTTTCAGCGGGAGGGCCAGCACAGATACGCAGTATTTT,CSFSGRASTDTQYF
-,TRBJ1-5,-,TRBV6-2/TRBV6-3,TGTGCCAGCGATCTCTATAGCAATCAGCCCCAGCATTTT,CASDLYSNQPQHF
-,TRBJ2-3,-,TRBV18,TGTGCCAGCTCACCACGCGTGGGGGGTACCACAGATACGCAGTATTTT,CASSPRVGGTTDTQYF
-,TRBJ1-1,-,TRBV27,TGTGCCGGCAGTTTAAGGAGTCCTGGCTCGATGAACACTGAAGCTTTCTTT,CAGSLRSPGSMNTEAFF
-,TRBJ1-1,-,TRBV30,TGTGCCTGGAGTACGCAGGTGTCCACTGAAGCTTTCTTT,CAWSTQVSTEAFF
-,TRBJ2-5,-,TRBV5-1,TGCGCCAGCAGCCTCGTAGGGGGAGGGCCAGAGACCCAGTACTTC,CASSLVGGGPETQYF
-,TRBJ2-2,few,TRBV3-1,TGTGCCAGCAGCCAAGCTCCCCCGGTAACGAACACCGGGGAGCTGTTTTTT,CASSQAPPVTNTGELFF
TRBD2,TRBJ2-1,few,TRBV7-2,TGTGCCAGCAGCTTAGAGCGCGGGAGACCCAACAATGAGCAGTTCTTC,CASSLERGRPNNEQFF
-,TRBJ2-7,-,TRBV29-1,TGCAGCGTTGGGGGAACCGAGCAGTACTTC,CSVGGTEQYF
TRBD1,TRBJ2-6,few,TRBV20-1,TGCAGTGCCCCCCTGGGACAGGGGAGCTCTGGGGCCAACGTCCTGACTTTC,CSAPLGQGSSGANVLTF
TRBD2,TRBJ2-1,-,TRBV6-2/TRBV6-3,TGTGCCAGCAGTACACCCTATGGCGGGAGGGCCAACTATGAGCAGTTCTTC,CASSTPYGGRANYEQFF
-,TRBJ1-2,-,TRBV3-1,TGTGCCAGCAGCCAAGAAAGTACGTCAGGGTGCTATGGCTACACCTTC,CASSQESTSGCYGYTF
TRBD2,TRBJ2-1,few,TRBV25-1,TGTGCCAGTCAGACCGCGGGAGTAGGGTACAATGAGCAGTTCTTC,CASQTAGVGYNEQFF
-,TRBJ1-1,few,TRBV20-1,TGCAGTGCTAGGTGGGAGATGAACACTGAAGCTTTCTTT,CSARWEMNTEAFF
-,TRBJ2-1,once,TRBV9,TGTGCCAGCAGCGTAGTGAAGTACTCCTACAATGAGCAGTTCTTC,CASSVVKYSYNEQFF
-,TRBJ1-4,-,TRBV7-2,TGTGCCAGCAGCCCGGCTGGGGGGTCTAATGAAAAACTGTTTTTT,CASSPAGGSNEKLFF
TRBD2,TRBJ2-3,few,TRBV10-3,TGTGCCATCAGTGAGTCCACTAGCGGAGGGAATACGCAGTATTTT,CAISESTSGGNTQYF
TRBD2,TRBJ2-1,few,TRBV7-6,TGTGCCAGCAGTCGGACTAGCGGGAGGGCCGGGGGCAATGAGCAGTTCTTC,CASSRTSGRAGGNEQFF
-,TRBJ2-3,-,TRBV27,TGTGCCAGCAGTGGGGGAGCGACAGGGGAGGGCTCAGATACGCAGTATTTT,CASSGGATGEGSDTQYF
-,TRBJ2-7,-,TRBV18,TGTGCCAGCTCACCCGATGACTACCTCTACGAGCAGTACTTC,CASSPDDYLYEQYF
-,TRBJ2-7,-,TRBV15,TGTGCCACCGCAACTGCCCTTAACTACGAGCAGTACTTC,CATATALNYEQYF
-,TRBJ2-7,-,TRBV12-3/TRBV12-4,TGTGCCAGCAATTTTGGTGGGAGCTCCTACGAGCAGTACTTC,CASNFGGSSYEQYF
-,TRBJ2-1,-,TRBV24-1,TGTGCCACCAGTGATTTGTCCACCTACAATGAGCAGTTCTTC,CATSDLSTYNEQFF
-,TRBJ2-5,-,TRBV7-8,TGTGCCAGCAGCTTGGCGGACACACGGGGGACCCAGTACTTC,CASSLADTRGTQYF
-,TRBJ2-6,-,TRBV5-1,TGCGCCAGCAGCCACGACAATGGGGCCAACGTCCTGACTTTC,CASSHDNGANVLTF
TRBD2,TRBJ2-5,-,TRBV7-2,TGTGCCAGCAGACCGGGACTAGCGGGAGGTAGTGGGACCCAGTACTTC,CASRPGLAGGSGTQYF
-,TRBJ1-1,-,TRBV10-2,TGCGCCAGCAGTGATCGGGGAGTCACTGAAGCTTTCTTT,CASSDRGVTEAFF
-,TRBJ2-3,-,TRBV6-5,TGTGCCGGCAGTTACTACCCCCAAGGTCCTGCTAGCACAGATACGCAGTATTTT,CAGSYYPQGPASTDTQYF
-,TRBJ2-7,-,TRBV5-1,TGCGCCAGCAGCTTGGCTTGGGACTCTCCCTACGAGCAGTACTTC,CASSLAWDSPYEQYF
-,TRBJ2-7,-,TRBV7-9,TGTGCCAGCAGCTTAGCTGTCCAAGGGGACCGCTACGAGCAGTACTTC,CASSLAVQGDRYEQYF
TRBD1,TRBJ2-1,-,TRBV7-2,TGTGCCAGCAGCTTAGAAGGGGGCACTGAGCAGTTCTTC,CASSLEGGTEQFF
-,TRBJ1-3,-,TRBV14,TGTGCCAGCAGCCCCCAGGGAGCTGGAAACACCATATATTTT,CASSPQGAGNTIYF
TRBD2,TRBJ2-2,-,TRBV4-3,TGCGCCAGCAGCCATGGGACTAGCGGGAGGAACCCGAACACCGGGGAGCTGTTTTTT,CASSHGTSGRNPNTGELFF
-,TRBJ2-7,-,TRBV5-1,TGCTCCAGCAGCTCGTCGCGGAGGGCCCACTCCTACGAGCAGTACTTC,CSSSSSRRAHSYEQYF
-,TRBJ2-1,once,TRBV3-1,TGTGCCAGCAGCCAAGTGCCCCTGAGCGGCTCCTACAATGAGCAGTTCTTC,CASSQVPLSGSYNEQFF
-,TRBJ1-1,-,TRBV4-2,TGTGCCAGCAGCCAAGTTGAGTCGAACACTGAAGCTTTCTTT,CASSQVESNTEAFF
TRBD1,TRBJ1-5,-,TRBV5-1,TGCGCCAGCAGCTTGGGTCCGGGACAGGGGGCTGAAGCCCAGCATTTT,CASSLGPGQGAEAQHF
-,TRBJ2-7,few,TRBV6-5,TGTGCCAGCAGTTACTCAGGGGAAAACGAGCAGTACTTC,CASSYSGENEQYF
TRBD1,TRBJ2-7,-,TRBV7-9,TGTGCCAGCAGCCCCGACAGGGGGCCCCTGGAGCAGTACTTC,CASSPDRGPLEQYF
-,TRBJ2-1,-,TRBV24-1,TGTGCCACCAGTGACACCGGACAGTACAATGAGCAGTTCTTC,CATSDTGQYNEQFF